The 5 T cell receptor beta chains below all came from one sample that was sequenced in a study of blood T cell repertoires in COVID-19. Clones were sequenced by immunoSEQ multiplex PCR, and TCRdb holds only the in-frame ones, with some missing. The sample lists about 70,000 clones; more than 90% were seen once. Sequenced: peripheral blood. These receptors all stem from a human donor in a cohort sampled during active COVID-19.

Only one count was recorded for this clone. The V and J genes are TRBV6-4 and TRBJ1-3; D may be TRBD1 (5 bases). Trimming took 10 bases from V and 4 from J, leaving 17 bases between them. In germline, CDR1 is MRHNA, CDR2 SNTAGT. This CDR3 spans 14 amino acids. The CDR3 DNA reads as TGTGCCACCGAGGGCGGAGGGGCAGGAAACACCATATATTTT. It specifies CATEGGGAGNTIYF.

The CDR3 here is CASSSGLAGGPEQFF. The CDR3 DNA reads as TGTGCCAGCAGTTCGGGACTAGCGGGAGGACCAGAGCAGTTCTTC. The chain carries TRBV6-2 or TRBV6-3 and TRBJ2-1; TRBD2 agrees at 15 bases. The CDR3 loop spans 15 amino acids. V trimming: 4 bases; J trimming: 10 bases; junction bases outside the gene matches: 5. Looked up from germline, CDR1 is MNHEY and CDR2 is SVGEGT.

The rearrangement uses TRBV28 and TRBJ2-7; unclear D gene. CDR1 and CDR2 from the germline V gene are MDHEN and SYDVKM. There are 12 residues in the CDR3. Trimming pared 1 base from V and 2 bases from J, leaving 3 bases between. CDR3: CASSLSAYEQYF. CDR3 nucleotides: TGTGCCAGCAGTTTATCGGCCTACGAGCAGTACTTC.

V is TRBV3-1 (or the pseudogene TRBV3-2) and J is TRBJ2-1; 12 bases are a match to TRBD2. The V gene end was trimmed by 1 base and the J gene end by 1 base; junction bases not matched to a gene: 8. Germline-derived CDR1 and CDR2 are LGHDT and YNNKEL (reference sequence). The CDR3 is 19 residues long. The CDR3 reads CASSQARRTSGNSYNEQFF. CDR3 sequence (DNA): TGTGCCAGCAGCCAAGCAAGAAGGACTAGCGGGAATTCCTACAATGAGCAGTTCTTC.

The CDR3 is CASSRGSGDTDTQYF. CDR3 DNA: TGTGCCAGTAGTAGGGGTAGCGGAGACACAGATACGCAGTATTTT. The chain couples TRBV19 to TRBJ2-3, with D possibly being TRBD2 (6 bases). Germline V gene data show CDR1 as LNHDA and CDR2 as SQIVND (reference sequence). Trimming removed 4 bases from V and 2 bases from J, with 13 bases in between. This CDR3 is built from 15 residues.